This passage covers 27 T cell receptor beta chains from one sample sequenced in a study of technical replicates of blood from several donors. Here immunoSEQ multiplex PCR was the method, and the copy in TCRdb shows in-frame clones only, minus some. The table records about 59,000 clones, 93% of them present only once. The sequenced sample consisted of PBMCs. These receptors originate from a human donor in good health. Some clones in this sample may be carry-over from other donors' samples.

The chain joins TRBV5-6 to TRBJ2-7; tentative D call: TRBD1 (7 bases). The CDR3 contains 13 residues. V was cut by 2 bases and J by 2 bases, with 8 bases left in between. From germline, CDR1 is SGHDT and CDR2 YYEEEE. DNA for the CDR3: TGTGCCAGCAGCTTCAGGGGGGCCTACGAGCAGTACTTC. Residues: CASSFRGAYEQYF.

This sequence joins TRBV5-6 and TRBJ2-1; possible D gene TRBD2, 6 bases. Trimming shortened V by 4 bases and J by 4 bases, and 15 bases separated the two germline ends. Germline V gene data show CDR1 as SGHDT and CDR2 as YYEEEE. The CDR3 totals 15 residues. In DNA form, the CDR3 reads TGTGCCAGCAGCAGCTCCGGGAGCCAATACAATGAGCAGTTCTTC. Protein: CASSSSGSQYNEQFF.

The gene calls are TRBV7-2 and TRBJ2-5, with a weak D call TRBD1 (5 bases). CDR1 is SGHTA and CDR2 is FQGNSA in the germline V gene. Trimming removed 1 base from V and 3 bases from J, with 6 bases in between. CDR3 length: 13 residues. CDR3 loop: CASSLGQKETQYF. The CDR3 bases are TGTGCCAGCAGCTTAGGACAGAAAGAGACCCAGTACTTC.

The rearrangement joins TRBV7-9 to TRBJ2-3, with TRBD2 identical over 9 bases. The CDR3 consists of 16 residues. With V trimmed by 5 bases and J by 3 bases, 9 bases remained unmatched. CDR1 is SEHNR, CDR2 FQNEAQ, per germline (reference sequence). CDR3 bases: TGTGCCAGCAGCGAGACCGGGACTAGCTGGACAGATACGCAGTATTTT. Translated: CASSETGTSWTDTQYF.

The chain combines TRBV14 with TRBJ2-1; TRBD2 aligns across 13 bases. The CDR3 length is 16 residues. With 7 bases clipped from V and 9 bases from J, the junction kept 12 bases outside the gene matches. The germline CDR1 and CDR2 sequences are SGHDN and FVKESK. The CDR3 sequence: CASIKGGTSGMSEQFF. CDR3 coding DNA: TGTGCCAGCATCAAAGGGGGGACTAGCGGGATGAGTGAGCAGTTCTTC.

The V and J genes are TRBV30 and TRBJ2-1, with a weak D call TRBD2 (6 bases). The CDR3 is 13 amino acids. Germline-derived CDR1 and CDR2 are GTSNPN and SVGIG (reference sequence). Trimming left V 3 bases short and J 5 bases short, with 11 bases between. CDR3: CAWRREANNEQFF. The CDR3 DNA reads as TGTGCCTGGAGGCGGGAAGCTAACAATGAGCAGTTCTTC.

About this clone: This sample includes further DNA sequences coding for the same CDR3. The rearrangement uses TRBV9 and TRBJ2-1, with 7 nucleotides matching TRBD2. CDR1 is SGDLS and CDR2 is YYNGEE in the germline V gene. The CDR3 consists of 15 residues. V gave up 0 bases and J gave up 2 bases; unmatched junction bases: 2. This CDR3 is CASSVGGSTYNEQFF. As DNA, the CDR3 is TGTGCCAGCAGCGTAGGCGGGAGTACCTACAATGAGCAGTTCTTC.

This chain links TRBV6-5 with TRBJ1-1; D call uncertain. Per the germline V gene, CDR1 is MNHEY and CDR2 is SVGAGI. The CDR3 consists of 12 residues. Trimming shortened V by 8 bases and J by 0 bases, and 7 bases separated the two germline ends. The CDR3 loop is CASGPLNTEAFF. CDR3 bases: TGTGCCAGCGGGCCGCTGAACACTGAAGCTTTCTTT.

The chain employs TRBV29-1 and TRBJ2-7; maybe TRBD1 (6 bases). The CDR3 has 11 residues. V was clipped by 6 bases and J by 9 bases, with 15 bases between them. The germline gives CDR1 SQVTM, CDR2 ANQGSEA. The CDR3 protein is CSVETGFSQYF. The DNA of the CDR3 is TGCAGCGTCGAAACAGGGTTTTCGCAGTACTTC.

This chain uses TRBV7-3 with TRBJ1-6, with 7 positions matching TRBD1. CDR1 SGHTA and CDR2 FQGTGA come from the germline V gene. V dropped 4 bases and J dropped 7; count of bases not matched to a gene: 7. This CDR3 has 15 residues. For the CDR3, the DNA is TGTGCCAGCAGCTCGACAGGGTCGATAAATTCACCCCTCCACTTT. Translation gives CASSSTGSINSPLHF. Supplemented by reference TRBV7-3 and TRBJ1-6, the full variable domain reads GAGVSQTPSNKVTEKGKYVELRCDPISGHTALYWYRQSLGQGPEFLIYFQGTGAADDSGLPNDRFFAVRPEGSVSTLKIQRTERGDSAVYLCASSSTGSINSPLHFGNGTRLTVT.

The chain carries TRBV25-1 and TRBJ1-2, with a possible D match to TRBD1 (6 bases). Germline V gene data show CDR1 as MGHDK and CDR2 as SYGVNS. Trimming removed 3 bases at V and 8 bases at J, with 22 bases between. This CDR3 has 16 amino acids. For the CDR3, the DNA is TGTGCCAGCAGTGATGCGGTTGGATGGGGGCTCGAGGGCTACACCTTC. Its protein is CASSDAVGWGLEGYTF.

This sequence joins TRBV5-5 and TRBJ1-1; the match to TRBD1 covers 7 bases. Germline V gene sequence: CDR1 SGHKS, CDR2 YYEKEE (reference sequence). The CDR3 runs 14 residues. J gave up 7 bases and V 1 base, and 7 bases lay outside the gene matches. CDR3 loop: CASSLQRGTVEAFF. In nucleotides, the CDR3 is TGTGCCAGCAGCTTGCAGCGGGGGACAGTTGAAGCTTTCTTT.

The chain recombines TRBV10-3 with TRBJ2-2, with 13 positions matching TRBD2. This CDR3 region has 17 residues. Germline V lookup: CDR1 ENHRY, CDR2 SYGVKD. V lost 6 bases to trimming and J lost 1 base; unmatched junction nucleotides: 5. CDR3 DNA sequence: TGTGCCATCAGGGCGACTAGCGGGGGGCAGAACACCGGGGAGCTGTTTTTT. Protein: CAIRATSGGQNTGELFF.

The chain links TRBV18 to TRBJ2-7; the match to TRBD1 covers 9 bases. CDR3 size: 14 residues. Germline V lookup: CDR1 KGHSH, CDR2 LQKENI. V lost 2 bases and J lost 4; bases outside the gene matches: 3. In nucleotides, the CDR3 is TGTGCCAGCTCACCAACGGACAGGGGTTACGAGCAGTACTTC. Translating gives CASSPTDRGYEQYF. Combining the CDR3 with reference TRBV18 and TRBJ2-7 gives the whole variable domain NAGVMQNPRHLVRRRGQEARLRCSPMKGHSHVYWYRQLPEEGLKFMVYLQKENIIDESGMPKERFSAEFPKEGPSILRIQQVVRGDSAAYFCASSPTDRGYEQYFGPGTRLTVT.

This chain joins TRBV11-2 and TRBJ1-2; 11 positions agree with TRBD1. The CDR3 totals 12 residues. CDR1 and CDR2 (germline): SGHAT, FQNNGV. V was clipped by 8 bases and J by 7 bases; unmatched bases: 3. The CDR3 nucleotides are TGTGCCAGCGGACAGGGGGCGTTTGGCTACACCTTC. Its protein is CASGQGAFGYTF.

This chain connects TRBV9 to TRBJ2-1; D is unresolved. The germline V and J ends were trimmed by 0 bases and 10 bases, with 11 bases remaining between them. The germline V gene encodes CDR1 SGDLS and CDR2 YYNGEE. This CDR3 spans 13 amino acids. This CDR3 reads CASSVDRSREQFF. As DNA, the CDR3 is TGTGCCAGCAGCGTAGACCGGTCTCGCGAGCAGTTCTTC.

The J gene is TRBJ2-5, the V gene TRBV2; TRBD1 matches 7 bases. V shed 3 bases and J 0 bases; nucleotides not matched to a gene: 4. The CDR3 length is 15 residues. Germline CDR1 reads SNHLY; CDR2 reads FYNNEI. CDR3 amino acids: CASSEGQKYQETQYF. In DNA, the CDR3 is TGTGCCAGCAGTGAGGGACAGAAGTACCAAGAGACCCAGTACTTC.

This rearrangement joins TRBV6-1 to TRBJ1-2; no clear D. V was pared by 1 base and J by 2 bases, with 11 bases between. Germline CDR1 and CDR2: MNHNS and SASEGT. The CDR3 loop spans 15 amino acids. CDR3 sequence: CASSEVGGKNYGYTF. The CDR3 DNA reads as TGTGCCAGCAGTGAAGTTGGAGGGAAGAACTATGGCTACACCTTC.

This clone was found once. The chain recombines TRBV11-2 with TRBJ1-2; TRBD1 agrees at 8 bases. The trim removed 5 bases at V and 7 bases at J, leaving 15 bases unmatched. Germline lookup yields CDR1 SGHAT and CDR2 FQNNGV. This CDR3 comprises 16 residues. This chain's CDR3 is CASSRGTGGTVSGYTF. DNA for the CDR3: TGTGCCAGCAGCAGGGGGACAGGTGGAACCGTCTCTGGCTACACCTTC.

CDR3: CASSLWTSGRGSSYNEQFF. The CDR3 DNA reads as TGCGCCAGCAGCTTGTGGACTAGCGGGAGGGGAAGCTCCTACAATGAGCAGTTCTTC. This chain links TRBV5-1 with TRBJ2-1; 15 bases fit TRBD2. CDR3 length: 19 amino acids. The germline V gene has CDR1 SGHRS and CDR2 YFSETQ. V lost 1 base to trimming and J lost 0 bases; unmatched junction nucleotides: 5. Drawing the rest from reference TRBV5-1 and TRBJ2-1, the complete variable domain is KAGVTQTPRYLIKTRGQQVTLSCSPISGHRSVSWYQQTPGQGLQFLFEYFSETQRNKGNFPGRFSGRQFSNSRSEMNVSTLELGDSALYLCASSLWTSGRGSSYNEQFFGPGTRLTVL.

The count of this clone is one. The rearrangement joins TRBV5-1 to TRBJ1-1; D is uncertain. CDR1 and CDR2 (germline): SGHRS, YFSETQ. The CDR3 is made up of 13 amino acids. Between the trimmed V and J ends, which lost 4 bases and 5 bases, there was a span of 12 bases. CDR3 protein: CASSTTAGTEAFF. The CDR3 region has the DNA TGCGCCAGCAGCACCACCGCGGGGACTGAAGCTTTCTTT.

The chain is built from TRBV28 and TRBJ1-3; no reliable D call. Germline CDR1 MDHEN, CDR2 SYDVKM. The CDR3 runs to 14 residues. With 5 bases removed from V and 0 bases from J, the gap between germline ends came to 8 bases. The CDR3 DNA is TGTGCCAGCAGTCGCGGGAGCTCTGGAAACACCATATATTTT. This gives the protein CASSRGSSGNTIYF.

The chain uses TRBV2 and TRBJ1-5; TRBD1 might be the D (6 bases). CDR1 and CDR2 from the germline V gene are SNHLY and FYNNEI. Trimming pared 6 bases from V and 9 bases from J, leaving 15 bases between. CDR3 length: 13 residues. The CDR3 here is CASRTSGGGPQHF. The CDR3 DNA follows: TGTGCCAGCAGGACTTCTGGGGGCGGGCCCCAGCATTTT.

This rearrangement joins TRBV10-3 to TRBJ2-3, with 11 positions matching TRBD2. Germline CDR1 is ENHRY and CDR2 is SYGVKD. The length of the CDR3 is 15 residues. Germline trimming cut 4 bases from V and 6 bases from J; bases unmatched to any gene: 6. CDR3 loop: CAISGASGGSDTQYF. Written as DNA, the CDR3 is TGTGCCATCAGTGGGGCTAGCGGGGGGAGTGATACGCAGTATTTT.

This chain uses TRBV9 with TRBJ1-1; possible D gene TRBD1, 5 bases. CDR1 and CDR2 (germline): SGDLS, YYNGEE. Trimming removed 2 bases at V and 5 bases at J, with 16 bases between. The CDR3 contains 15 residues. The CDR3 sequence: CASSVGTEGLTEAFF. The DNA for the CDR3 is TGTGCCAGCAGCGTCGGCACTGAGGGACTAACTGAAGCTTTCTTT. Full variable domain (outside the CDR3, taken from reference TRBV9 and TRBJ1-1): DSGVTQTPKHLITATGQRVTLRCSPRSGDLSVYWYQQSLDQGLQFLIQYYNGEERAKGNILERFSAQQFPDLHSELNLSSLELGDSALYFCASSVGTEGLTEAFFGQGTRLTVV.

The chain couples TRBV9 to TRBJ2-1; D perhaps matches TRBD1 (6 bases). The V end was cut by 0 bases, the J end by 4 bases, with 8 bases between. Looked up from germline, CDR1 is SGDLS and CDR2 is YYNGEE. The CDR3 loop spans 14 amino acids. The CDR3 loop reads CASSVGTAYNEQFF. The DNA of the CDR3 is TGTGCCAGCAGCGTAGGGACAGCTTACAATGAGCAGTTCTTC.

This chain links TRBV7-3 with TRBJ2-1; 7 bases fit TRBD2. Losses at the gene ends were 5 bases for V and 2 bases for J; bases not matched to a gene: 6. The CDR3 spans 15 residues. Germline CDR1 and CDR2: SGHTA and FQGTGA. Written as DNA, the CDR3 is TGTGCCAGCAGCCCCGTCCTAGCGGCCTACAATGAGCAGTTCTTC. Amino acid sequence: CASSPVLAAYNEQFF.